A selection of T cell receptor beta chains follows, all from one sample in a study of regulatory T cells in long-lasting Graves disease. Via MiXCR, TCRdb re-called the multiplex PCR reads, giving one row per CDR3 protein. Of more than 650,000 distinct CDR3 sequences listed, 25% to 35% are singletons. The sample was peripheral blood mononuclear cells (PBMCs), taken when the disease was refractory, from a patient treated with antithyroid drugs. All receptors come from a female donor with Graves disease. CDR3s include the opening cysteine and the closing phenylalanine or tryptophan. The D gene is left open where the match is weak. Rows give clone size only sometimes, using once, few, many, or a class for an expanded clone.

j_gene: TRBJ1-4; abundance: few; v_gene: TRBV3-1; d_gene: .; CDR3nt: TGTGCCAGCAGCCAAGAGGGTGTACTGGGACACAAGCTGTTTTTT; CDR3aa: CASSQEGVLGHKLFF
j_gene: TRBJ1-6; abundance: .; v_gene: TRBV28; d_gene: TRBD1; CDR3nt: TGTGCCAGCAGCCCCGCCGATCAGGGGGCCAATTCACCCCTCCACTTT; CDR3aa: CASSPADQGANSPLHF
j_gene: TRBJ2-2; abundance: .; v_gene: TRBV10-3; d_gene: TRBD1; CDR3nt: TGTGCCATCAGAGGAACAGGGGGGAACACCGGGGAGCTGTTTTTT; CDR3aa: CAIRGTGGNTGELFF
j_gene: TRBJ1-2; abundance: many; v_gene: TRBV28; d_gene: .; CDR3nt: TGTGCCAGCAGTTCCCAATCAGGACTCTATGGCTACACCTTC; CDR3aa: CASSSQSGLYGYTF
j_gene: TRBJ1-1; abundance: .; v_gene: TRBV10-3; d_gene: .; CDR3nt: TGTGCCATCAGTGAGACGGCCGCAGGTGAAGCTTTCTTT; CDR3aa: CAISETAAGEAFF
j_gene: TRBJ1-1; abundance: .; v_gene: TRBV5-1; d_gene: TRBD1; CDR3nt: TGCGCCAGCAGCAGGGGACAGGAGATTATGAACACTGAAGCTTTCTTT; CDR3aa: CASSRGQEIMNTEAFF
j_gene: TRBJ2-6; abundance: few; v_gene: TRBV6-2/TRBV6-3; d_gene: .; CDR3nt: TGTGCCAGCAGTTACGGCTCCCGGGCAGGGGCCAACGTCCTGACTTTC; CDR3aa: CASSYGSRAGANVLTF
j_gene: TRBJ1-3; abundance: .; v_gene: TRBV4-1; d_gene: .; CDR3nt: TGCGCCAGCAGCCAAGATCGATTAGGGGGTCTGGGAAACACCATATATTTT; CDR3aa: CASSQDRLGGLGNTIYF
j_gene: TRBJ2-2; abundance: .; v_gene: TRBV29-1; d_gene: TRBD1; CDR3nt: TGCAGCGTTGGGGGGACAGGGATAAACACCGGGGAGCTGTTTTTT; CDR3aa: CSVGGTGINTGELFF
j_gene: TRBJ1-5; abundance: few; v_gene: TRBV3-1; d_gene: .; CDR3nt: TGTGCCAGCAGCCAATCGGGATCCGGCCAGCCCCAGCATTTT; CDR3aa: CASSQSGSGQPQHF
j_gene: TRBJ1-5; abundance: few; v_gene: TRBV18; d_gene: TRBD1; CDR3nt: TGTGCCAGCTCACTTTCTGGGACAGGGGGCAATCAGCCCCAGCATTTT; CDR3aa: CASSLSGTGGNQPQHF
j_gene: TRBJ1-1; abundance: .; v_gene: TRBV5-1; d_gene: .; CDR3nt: TGCGCCAGCAGCTTGGCCAGGTGGAACACTGAAGCTTTCTTT; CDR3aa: CASSLARWNTEAFF
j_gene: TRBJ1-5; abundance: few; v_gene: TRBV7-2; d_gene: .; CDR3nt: TGTGCCAGCAGCTTAGGCCCCCCAGGGCCTCAGCCCCAGCATTTT; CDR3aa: CASSLGPPGPQPQHF
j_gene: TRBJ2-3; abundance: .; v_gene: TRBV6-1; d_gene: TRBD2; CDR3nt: TGTGCCAGCAGTGACCCAAGACTAGCGGGTTCTACAGATACGCAGTATTTT; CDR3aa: CASSDPRLAGSTDTQYF
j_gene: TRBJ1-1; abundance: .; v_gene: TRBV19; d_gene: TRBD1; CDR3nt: TGTGCCAGTAACGACAGGGTGAACACTAAAGCTTTCTTT; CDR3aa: CASNDRVNTKAFF
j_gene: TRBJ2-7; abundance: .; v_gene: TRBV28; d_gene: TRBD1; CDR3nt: TGTGCCAGCAGCTTGGGGGCCGGGACAGCCTACGAGCAGTACTTC; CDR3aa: CASSLGAGTAYEQYF
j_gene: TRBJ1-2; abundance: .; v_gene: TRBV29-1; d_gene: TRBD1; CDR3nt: TGCAGCGTTGCAGGACAGGGGGCTGGTGGCTACACCTTC; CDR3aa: CSVAGQGAGGYTF
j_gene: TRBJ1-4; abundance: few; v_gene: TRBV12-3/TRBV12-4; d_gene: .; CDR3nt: TGTGCCAGCAGCAAGACAGGACCCTATAATGAAAAACTGTTTTTT; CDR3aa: CASSKTGPYNEKLFF
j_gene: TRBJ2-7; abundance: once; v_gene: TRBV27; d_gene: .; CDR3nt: TGTGCCAGCAGTTCCTACAGGGAGGCGACCTCCTACGAGCAGTACTTC; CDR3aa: CASSSYREATSYEQYF
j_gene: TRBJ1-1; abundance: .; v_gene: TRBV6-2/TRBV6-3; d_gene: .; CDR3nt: TGTGCCAGCAGTGCTGGACGGCGCCGTCCCGACACTGAAGCTTTCTTT; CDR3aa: CASSAGRRRPDTEAFF
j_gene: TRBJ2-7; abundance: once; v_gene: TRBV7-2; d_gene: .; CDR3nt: TGTGCCAGCAGCCCCTGGGCCGAACCCTACTACGAGCAGTACTTC; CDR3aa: CASSPWAEPYYEQYF
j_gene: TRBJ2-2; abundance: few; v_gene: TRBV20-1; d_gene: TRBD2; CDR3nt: TGCAGTGCTAGAGTTCCCGGGAGGGCCGGCACCGGGGAGCTGTTTTTT; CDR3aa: CSARVPGRAGTGELFF
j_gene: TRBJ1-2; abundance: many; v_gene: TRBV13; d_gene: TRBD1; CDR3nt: TGTGCCAGCAGCGGACAGGGAACGTACTATGGCTACACCTTC; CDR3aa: CASSGQGTYYGYTF
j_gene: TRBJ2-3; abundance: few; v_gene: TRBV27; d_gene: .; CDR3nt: TGTGCCAGCAGTGCAGGGAGAACAGATACGCAGTATTTT; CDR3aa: CASSAGRTDTQYF
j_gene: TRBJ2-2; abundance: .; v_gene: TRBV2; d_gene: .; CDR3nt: TGTGCCAGCAGTATAAACCCTCACACCGGGGAGCTGTTTTTT; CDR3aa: CASSINPHTGELFF
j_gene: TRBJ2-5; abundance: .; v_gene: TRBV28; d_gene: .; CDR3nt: TGTGTCAGCAGTCCCCGGGACTCGAAGGAGACCCAGTACTTC; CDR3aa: CVSSPRDSKETQYF
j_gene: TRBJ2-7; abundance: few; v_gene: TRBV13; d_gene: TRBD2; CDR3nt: TGTGCCAGCAGCTTAAATCTCGCGGGAGGGTCCCACGAGCAGTACTTC; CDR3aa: CASSLNLAGGSHEQYF
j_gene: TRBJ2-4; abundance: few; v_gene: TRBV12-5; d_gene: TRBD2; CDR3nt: TGTGCTAGTGGTTTGGTACTCACTAGCGGGAGCAAAAACATTCAGTACTTC; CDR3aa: CASGLVLTSGSKNIQYF
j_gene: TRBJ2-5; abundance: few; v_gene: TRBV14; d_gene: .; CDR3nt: TGTGCCAGCAGCCAGGTTACAGGGATTCGGGAGACCCAGTACTTC; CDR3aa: CASSQVTGIRETQYF
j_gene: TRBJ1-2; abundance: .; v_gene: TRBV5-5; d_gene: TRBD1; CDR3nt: TGTGCCAGCAGCCCCGGGACAGGGAGGTTGGGCGGCTACACCTTC; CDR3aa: CASSPGTGRLGGYTF
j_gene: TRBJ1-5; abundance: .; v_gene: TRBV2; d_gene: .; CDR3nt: TGTGCCAGCAGTGACCCCGGGCGAGGCAATCAGCCCCAGCATTTT; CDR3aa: CASSDPGRGNQPQHF
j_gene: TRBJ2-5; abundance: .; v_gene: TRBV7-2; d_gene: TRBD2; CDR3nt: TGTGCCAGCAGCTTATCGAGCGGGACGGTACAGGAGACCCAGTACTTC; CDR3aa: CASSLSSGTVQETQYF
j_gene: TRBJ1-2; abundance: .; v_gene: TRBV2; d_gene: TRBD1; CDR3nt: TGTGCCAGCAGTGAAGGGGGGACAGGGGCGGGATATGGCTACACCTTC; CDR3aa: CASSEGGTGAGYGYTF
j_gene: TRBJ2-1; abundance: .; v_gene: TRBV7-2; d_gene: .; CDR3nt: TGTGCCAGCAGCATACCTCCTCTGCGTCGGCAGTTCTTC; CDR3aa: CASSIPPLRRQFF
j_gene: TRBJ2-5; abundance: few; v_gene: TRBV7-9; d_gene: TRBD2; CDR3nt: TGTGCCAGCAGCTTAGATCCTAGCGGGAGCCACCAAGAGACCCAGTACTTC; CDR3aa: CASSLDPSGSHQETQYF
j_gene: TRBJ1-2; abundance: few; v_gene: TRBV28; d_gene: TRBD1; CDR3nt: TGTGCCAGCAGCGTAGCTCCGACAGGGGGTGCCTATGGCTACACCTTC; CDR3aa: CASSVAPTGGAYGYTF
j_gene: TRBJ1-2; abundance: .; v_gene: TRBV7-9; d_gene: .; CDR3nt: TGTGCCAGTACCTATTCGACAGACCCCTATGGCTACACCTTC; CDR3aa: CASTYSTDPYGYTF
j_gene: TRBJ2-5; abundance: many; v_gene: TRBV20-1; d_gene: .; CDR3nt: TGCAGTACCAAAGGTTACCAAGAGACCCAGTACTTC; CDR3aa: CSTKGYQETQYF
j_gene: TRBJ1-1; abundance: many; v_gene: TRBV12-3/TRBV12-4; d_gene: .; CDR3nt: TGTGCCAGCAGCGACGACAGGAACACTGAAGCTTTCTTT; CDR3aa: CASSDDRNTEAFF
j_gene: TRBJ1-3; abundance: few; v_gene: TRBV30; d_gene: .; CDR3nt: TGTGCCTGGGGTGGGAGGAACACCATATATTTT; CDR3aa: CAWGGRNTIYF
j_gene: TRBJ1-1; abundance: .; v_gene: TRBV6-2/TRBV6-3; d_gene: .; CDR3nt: TGTGCCAGCAGTTATTGGGGGGAGAACACTGAAGCTTTCTTT; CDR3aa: CASSYWGENTEAFF
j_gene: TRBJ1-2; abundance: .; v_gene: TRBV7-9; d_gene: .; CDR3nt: TGTGCCAGCACCCACGAGGGAGCTAACTATGGCTACACCTTC; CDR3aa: CASTHEGANYGYTF
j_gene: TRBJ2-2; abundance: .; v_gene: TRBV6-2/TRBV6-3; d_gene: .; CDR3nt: TGTGCCACTGGGCTTTACAGGGCGGGTACCACCGGGGAGCTGTCTTTT; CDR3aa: CATGLYRAGTTGELSF
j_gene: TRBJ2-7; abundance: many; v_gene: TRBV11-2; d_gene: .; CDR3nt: TGTGCCAGCAGCTTAGTGGATAGGATCACGTCCTACGAGCAGTACTTC; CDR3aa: CASSLVDRITSYEQYF
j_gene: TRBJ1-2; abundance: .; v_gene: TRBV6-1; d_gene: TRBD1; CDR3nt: TGTGCCAGCAGGTGGGACAGAAACTATGGCTACACCTTC; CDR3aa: CASRWDRNYGYTF
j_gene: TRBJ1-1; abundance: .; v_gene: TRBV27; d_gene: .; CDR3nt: TGTGCCAGCAGCGCCAGCCGCAGGGCAGCTTTCTTT; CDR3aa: CASSASRRAAFF
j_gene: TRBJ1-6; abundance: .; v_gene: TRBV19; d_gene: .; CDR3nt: TGTGCCAGTAGTACCGCGGGGGTCTATAATTCACCCCTCCACTTT; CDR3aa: CASSTAGVYNSPLHF
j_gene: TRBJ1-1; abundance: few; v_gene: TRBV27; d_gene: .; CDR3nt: TGTGCCAGCAGTTTTATGGTGCCCGGCACTGAAGCTTTCTTT; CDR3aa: CASSFMVPGTEAFF
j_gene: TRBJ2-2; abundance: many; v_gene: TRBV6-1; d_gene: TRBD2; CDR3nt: TGTGCCAGCAGTAAGCGACTAGCGGGAGGACGGACCGGGGAGCTGTTTTTT; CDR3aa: CASSKRLAGGRTGELFF
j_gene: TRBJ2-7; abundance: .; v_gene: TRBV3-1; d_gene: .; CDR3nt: TGTGCCAGCAGCCAAGACGGGCAGGGTTGGTCCTACGAGCAGTACTTC; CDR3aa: CASSQDGQGWSYEQYF
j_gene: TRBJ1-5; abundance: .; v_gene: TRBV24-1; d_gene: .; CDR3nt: TGTGCCACCAGTGAACCGTCCGGGGGAAATCAGCCCCAGCATTTT; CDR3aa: CATSEPSGGNQPQHF
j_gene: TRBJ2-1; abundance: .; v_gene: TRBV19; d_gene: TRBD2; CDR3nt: TGTGCCAGTAGTATGCTAGCGGGATCTAGGCGGTTCTTC; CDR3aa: CASSMLAGSRRFF
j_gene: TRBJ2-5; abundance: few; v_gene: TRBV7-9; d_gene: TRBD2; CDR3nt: TGTGCCAGCAGACCCGCCGGGACTAGCGGCCAAGAGACCCAGTACTTC; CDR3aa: CASRPAGTSGQETQYF